This passage covers 23 T cell receptor beta chains from one sample sequenced in a study of shared clonotypes between healthy human individuals. Only in-frame clones appear in the TCRdb table, and some are missing; sequencing was by immunoSEQ multiplex PCR. This sample has 1.5 million to 2.5 million clones; over 85% occur once, and the top ten carry approximately 1.2%. Only CD45RO-negative cells positively selected for CCR7 counted as naive CD8 cells, so terminally differentiated effector memory CD45RA+ cells were excluded. Sample: naive CD8+ T cells sorted from blood. Source of these receptors: a man between 18 and 29 years old in good health.

The J gene is TRBJ2-5, the V gene TRBV5-4; D ambiguous. V lost 0 bases and J 1 base, leaving 10 bases between the germline ends. This CDR3 spans 15 amino acids. Germline CDR1 and CDR2: SGHNT and YYREEE (reference sequence). The CDR3 sequence: CASSLGEAFQETQYF. The CDR3 bases are TGTGCCAGCAGCTTGGGAGAGGCGTTCCAAGAGACCCAGTACTTC.

The V and J genes are TRBV14 and TRBJ1-5; 10 nucleotides agree with TRBD1. The germline V gene encodes CDR1 SGHDN and CDR2 FVKESK. Germline trimming cut 8 bases from V and 0 bases from J; bases unmatched to any gene: 19. The CDR3 loop spans 20 amino acids. CDR3 sequence reads: CASLVGTGESGDYSNQPQHF. In DNA form, the CDR3 reads TGTGCCAGCCTCGTTGGGACAGGGGAATCAGGGGATTATAGCAATCAGCCCCAGCATTTT.

This chain joins TRBV4-1 and TRBJ1-1; D perhaps matches TRBD1 (6 bases). Germline V CDR1 and CDR2: MGHRA, YSYEKL. The CDR3 contains 17 residues. V dropped 0 bases and J dropped 3 bases, with 17 bases sitting between them. CDR3 coding DNA: TGCGCCAGCAGCCAAGATCAGGCGGGGGGCGCGGACACTGAAGCTTTCTTT. Protein: CASSQDQAGGADTEAFF.

The chain combines TRBV6-1 with TRBJ1-1, with 10 positions matching TRBD1. The CDR3 runs 16 residues. Germline loops: CDR1 MNHNS, CDR2 SASEGT. The junction had 9 bases not matched to a gene; V was cut back by 3 bases and J by 5 bases. The CDR3 spells CASSDVRDRGYTEAFF. For the CDR3, the DNA is TGTGCCAGCAGTGACGTCCGGGACAGGGGATATACTGAAGCTTTCTTT.

This chain connects TRBV13 to TRBJ2-7; TRBD1 matches at 8 bases. CDR3 length equals 14 residues. The J segment lost 0 bases and the V segment lost 3 bases, leaving 1 base of the junction unmatched. Germline CDR1 reads PRHDT; CDR2 reads FYEKMQ (reference sequence). CDR3 in amino acids: CASSFRGRSYEQYF. CDR3 DNA sequence: TGTGCCAGCAGCTTCAGGGGGCGCTCCTACGAGCAGTACTTC.

The rearrangement uses TRBV10-3 and TRBJ2-7; perhaps TRBD1 as D (6 bases). V lost 10 bases and J 4 bases, leaving 17 bases between the germline ends. In germline, CDR1 is ENHRY, CDR2 SYGVKD. This CDR3 spans 13 amino acids. CDR3 in amino acids: CATRGAQSYEQYF. The CDR3 DNA follows: TGTGCCACCAGGGGTGCTCAAAGTTACGAGCAGTACTTC.

A remark on this clone: Different DNA sequences within this sample yield the same CDR3. The CDR3 loop is CASSQDRNTGELFF. In DNA form, the CDR3 reads TGCGCCAGCAGCCAGGACAGGAACACCGGGGAGCTGTTTTTT. The chain has TRBV4-1 and TRBJ2-2; D is perhaps TRBD1 (6 bases). Trimming left V 3 bases short and J 1 base short, with 6 bases between. The CDR3 contains 14 residues. Germline CDR1 and CDR2: MGHRA and YSYEKL.

The chain has TRBV6-5 and TRBJ2-2, with no clear D. This CDR3 is built from 16 residues. V lost 3 bases and J 3 bases, leaving 14 bases between the germline ends. The germline V gene encodes CDR1 MNHEY and CDR2 SVGAGI. The CDR3 here is CASSYLSVADTGELFF. In DNA, the CDR3 is TGTGCCAGCAGTTATTTATCCGTTGCGGACACCGGGGAGCTGTTTTTT.

CDR3 DNA sequence: TGTGCCAGCAGTTGGACCGGGACCAACTACGAGCAGTACTTC. This sequence encodes CASSWTGTNYEQYF. The chain recombines TRBV6-6 with TRBJ2-7; D may match TRBD1 or TRBD2 (5 bases each). Germline-derived CDR1 and CDR2 are MNHNY and SVGAGI (reference sequence). V lost 4 bases and J lost 3, with 13 bases in between. This CDR3 is built from 14 residues.

This clone is a singleton in its sample. The chain employs TRBV18 and TRBJ2-1; D unresolved. The germline gives CDR1 KGHSH, CDR2 LQKENI. The CDR3 has 14 residues. V gave up 6 bases and J gave up 1 base, with 10 bases separating them. DNA of the CDR3: TGTGCCAGCTCTTACTCAGGTTCCTACAATGAGCAGTTCTTC. It translates to CASSYSGSYNEQFF.

This rearrangement joins TRBV29-1 to TRBJ2-3, with 8 bases that match TRBD2. CDR3 size: 15 residues. Looked up from germline, CDR1 is SQVTM and CDR2 is ANQGSEA. V lost 2 bases to trimming and J lost 0 bases; unmatched junction nucleotides: 4. The DNA of the CDR3 is TGCAGCGTTGAAATGCGGGGGGCTAGCACAGATACGCAGTATTTT. Translated: CSVEMRGASTDTQYF.

This clone was detected only once. The junction and the germline gene differ at one end; a read error may be behind it. The J gene is TRBJ2-7, the V gene TRBV7-7, with D tentatively TRBD1 (5 bases). The CDR3 spans 13 residues. Germline CDR1 reads SSHAT; CDR2 reads FNYEAQ (reference sequence). CDR3 coding DNA: TGTGCTAGCAGCTTAGGGGTCAACTACGAGCAGTACTTC. Encoded protein: CASSLGVNYEQYF.

A remark on this clone: The same CDR3 is also encoded by other DNA sequences in this sample. This chain connects TRBV7-9 to TRBJ2-7, with D possibly being TRBD2 (7 bases). The CDR3 covers 14 residues. V dropped 3 bases and J dropped 2 bases, with 11 bases sitting between them. Germline CDR1 and CDR2: SEHNR and FQNEAQ (reference sequence). CDR3: CASSFAGAPYEQYF. As DNA, the CDR3 is TGTGCCAGCAGCTTCGCGGGGGCCCCCTACGAGCAGTACTTC.

The J gene is TRBJ2-7, the V gene TRBV4-3; maybe TRBD2 (6 bases). Deletions cut 0 bases from V and 2 bases from J, with 11 bases between. CDR1 LGHNA and CDR2 YSLEER come from the germline V gene. There are 15 residues in the CDR3. This chain's CDR3 is CASSQDTGEAYEQYF. CDR3 DNA: TGCGCCAGCAGCCAAGATACGGGAGAGGCCTACGAGCAGTACTTC.

A remark on this clone: Other DNA variants within this sample encode the same CDR3. The chain has TRBV4-2 and TRBJ1-1, with 7 positions matching TRBD1. Looked up from germline, CDR1 is LGHNA and CDR2 is YNFKEQ. The length of the CDR3 is 15 residues. With 2 bases clipped from V and 0 bases from J, the junction kept 3 bases outside the gene matches. The CDR3 nucleotides are TGTGCCAGCAGCCAACCCGGACAGGTGAACACTGAAGCTTTCTTT. This codes for CASSQPGQVNTEAFF.

The gene calls are TRBV2 and TRBJ2-7; 9 nucleotides line up with TRBD1. J gave up 5 bases and V 8 bases, and 10 bases lay outside the gene matches. Germline V gene lookup returns CDR1 SNHLY and CDR2 FYNNEI. This CDR3 comprises 14 residues. The CDR3 region is CASVGTGKGNEQYF. In nucleotides, the CDR3 is TGTGCCAGCGTTGGGACAGGGAAAGGAAACGAGCAGTACTTC.

The genes are TRBV4-3 and TRBJ2-1; D gene ambiguous. There are 16 residues in the CDR3. CDR1 LGHNA and CDR2 YSLEER come from the germline V gene. V was pared by 0 bases and J by 0 bases, with 9 bases between. The CDR3 coding sequence is TGCGCCAGCAGCCAAGATTTGGGTGGCTCCTACAATGAGCAGTTCTTC. Residues: CASSQDLGGSYNEQFF.

V gene TRBV6-1 combines with J gene TRBJ2-3, with D tentatively TRBD2 (6 bases). CDR1 is MNHNS, CDR2 SASEGT, per germline. V dropped 8 bases and J dropped 0 bases, with 15 bases sitting between them. CDR3 length equals 15 residues. The chain's CDR3 is CASGRLVGSTDTQYF. The CDR3 nucleotides read TGTGCCAGCGGTCGACTAGTAGGGAGCACAGATACGCAGTATTTT.

Comments on this clone: The same CDR3 can be traced to other DNA sequences in this sample. This chain links TRBV27 with TRBJ1-3, with D possibly matching TRBD1 (6 bases). Germline values: CDR1 MNHEY, CDR2 SMNVEV (reference sequence). The CDR3 is made up of 14 amino acids. V was shortened by 3 bases and J by 2 bases, with 8 bases between the two germline ends. CDR3 nucleotide sequence: TGTGCCAGCAGTTTTGGGGGGCCTGGAAACACCATATATTTT. Protein: CASSFGGPGNTIYF.

V is TRBV5-1 and J is TRBJ2-1; the match to TRBD2 covers 10 bases. V lost 3 bases to trimming and J lost 9 bases; unmatched junction nucleotides: 6. CDR1 SGHRS and CDR2 YFSETQ come from the germline V gene. The CDR3 sequence is 14 residues long. DNA of the CDR3: TGCGCCAGCAGCTGGGCTAGCGGGAGCCTTGAGCAGTTCTTC. Translating gives CASSWASGSLEQFF.

J is TRBJ2-2 and V is TRBV28; 7 positions agree with TRBD2. CDR1 is MDHEN, CDR2 SYDVKM, per germline. This CDR3 comprises 14 residues. V dropped 6 bases and J dropped 4; count of bases not matched to a gene: 5. The CDR3 spells CASRWGGSTGELFF. The CDR3 DNA reads as TGTGCCAGCAGATGGGGGGGTTCCACCGGGGAGCTGTTTTTT.

The CDR3 nucleotides are TGTGCCAGCTCGCCATTCTTGGGGCGTGATGAAAAACTGTTTTTT. As protein: CASSPFLGRDEKLFF. The rearrangement uses TRBV6-5 and TRBJ1-4, with D possibly matching TRBD1 (5 bases). V lost 8 bases and J 6 bases, leaving 19 bases between the germline ends. This CDR3 is 15 amino acids long. Germline V gene sequence: CDR1 MNHEY, CDR2 SVGAGI.

The table lists this clone with a count of one. The chain uses TRBV6-6 and TRBJ1-1; 7 nucleotides line up with TRBD1. CDR1 is MNHNY and CDR2 is SVGAGI in the germline V gene (reference sequence). V dropped 2 bases and J dropped 1; count of bases not matched to a gene: 1. This CDR3 has 14 amino acids. CDR3 region: CASSYGTENTEAFF. The DNA for the CDR3 is TGTGCCAGCAGTTACGGGACAGAGAACACTGAAGCTTTCTTT.